The 25 T cell receptor beta chains in this list originate from one sample, sequenced in a study of CD8 T cells in ankylosing spondylitis (TCRdb year 2017). The library was produced with 5' RACE. TCRdb names Illumina HiSeq 2500 as the instrument used. TCRdb cleaned the public reads at Q25 with fastp, built clones with MiXCR and kept in-frame beta chains. Rows with a matching CDR3 protein are joined into one entry that keeps the most common DNA and genes. This sample is represented by 200,000 to 300,000 distinct CDR3 sequences; approximately 9% of them were singletons. Nearly 7% of the sample is held by the ten biggest clonotypes. The sample taken for sequencing was blood, either unsorted or a sorted T cell fraction (not recorded which). The receptors stem from a male donor with ankylosing spondylitis or in good health (not recorded which).

This clonotype has a count of ten or more. J is TRBJ2-5 and V is TRBV7-2, with D unclear. Germline V gene data show CDR1 as SGHTA and CDR2 as FQGNSA. The CDR3 contains 13 residues. V was cut by 2 bases and J by 5 bases, with 9 bases left in between. The CDR3 loop is CASSLRPAETQYF. CDR3 DNA: TGTGCCAGCAGCTTAAGACCGGCGGAGACCCAGTACTTC.

This clonotype came up a few times. The gene calls are TRBV7-8 and TRBJ2-5, with 8 bases identical to TRBD2. CDR3 length equals 15 residues. V lost 5 bases, J lost 5 bases, and 10 bases stayed unmatched. Per germline, CDR1 SGHVS and CDR2 FQNEAQ. Here the CDR3 reads CASSRRGGRPETQYF. In DNA, the CDR3 is TGTGCCAGCAGCCGCCGGGGCGGGAGGCCGGAGACCCAGTACTTC.

This clonotype was picked up a small number of times. This rearrangement joins TRBV7-2 to TRBJ1-1, with a weak D call TRBD1 (5 bases). V shed 5 bases and J shed 7 bases, with 20 bases lying between them. Germline loops: CDR1 SGHTA, CDR2 FQGNSA. This CDR3 is built from 15 residues. CDR3 protein: CASSTWDGNRGEAFF. Written as DNA, the CDR3 is TGTGCCAGCAGCACCTGGGACGGCAATCGGGGTGAAGCTTTCTTT.

Worth noting for this clonotype: It may be a read error: a sequence one base away is much more abundant. As the CDR3 is not closed by the conserved phenylalanine or tryptophan, this likely results from a read error. This chain uses TRBV4-3 with TRBJ2-7; D is possibly TRBD1 (6 bases). V lost 4 bases and J lost 7, with 14 bases in between. Germline V gene data show CDR1 as LGHNA and CDR2 as YSLEER. CDR3 length: 13 amino acids. The CDR3, as DNA: TGCGCCAGCAGCCTTGGACAGAAATCGGAGCAGTACTTG. Translating it yields CASSLGQKSEQYL.

At least ten counts were recorded for this clonotype. This rearrangement joins TRBV20-1 to TRBJ2-1; 9 bases map to TRBD1. Germline V gives CDR1 DFQATT, CDR2 SNEGSKA (reference sequence). V shed 2 bases, J shed 3 bases, and the junction held 5 bases outside the gene matches. The CDR3 consists of 15 residues. The DNA for the CDR3 is TGCAGTGCTAGAACAGGGGGCAGGATCTACAATGAGCAGTTCTTC. Translation gives CSARTGGRIYNEQFF.

This clonotype was detected ten times or more. The chain joins TRBV5-1 to TRBJ2-5, with 7 bases aligning to TRBD1. V gave up 3 bases and J gave up 1 base; unmatched junction bases: 9. CDR1 and CDR2 from the germline V gene are SGHRS and YFSETQ. CDR3 size: 16 residues. The CDR3 sequence: CASSSGTAFFQETQYF. CDR3 coding DNA: TGCGCCAGCAGCTCTGGGACAGCCTTCTTCCAAGAGACCCAGTACTTC.

Turning to this clonotype: This clone may be a read error of a much larger clone one base away. Here the CDR3 DNA reads TGCAGTGCTACCGCAGGGGGGAACGCTGAAGCTTTCTTT. This gives the protein CSATAGGNAEAFF. The genes are TRBV20-1 and TRBJ1-1; TRBD1 agrees at 7 bases. This CDR3 is built from 13 residues. The V gene's germline CDR1 is DFQATT and CDR2 SNEGSKA (reference sequence).

This clonotype was recorded at least ten times. The rearrangement links TRBV4-2 to TRBJ2-1; 9 positions agree with TRBD1. With 4 bases clipped from V and 0 bases from J, the junction kept 10 bases outside the gene matches. Per germline, CDR1 LGHNA and CDR2 YNFKEQ. The length of the CDR3 is 18 residues. Here the CDR3 DNA reads TGTGCCAGCAGCCTTTACATGGACAGGGGCCTCTCCTACAATGAGCAGTTCTTC. Translating gives CASSLYMDRGLSYNEQFF.

This clonotype has a count of ten or more. The V call is TRBV7-8, the J call TRBJ2-3; D not certain. The CDR3 runs to 14 residues. Germline V lookup: CDR1 SGHVS, CDR2 FQNEAQ. Trimming took off 2 bases at V and 5 bases at J, with 11 bases between the two ends. The CDR3 reads CASSLYGFQDTQYF. The CDR3 coding sequence is TGTGCCAGCAGCTTATATGGGTTCCAAGATACGCAGTATTTT.

Concerning this clonotype: Given a much more abundant clone one base away, this may be a read error. The CDR3 does not close with the conserved phenylalanine or tryptophan, likely indicating a read error. The chain combines TRBV29-1 with TRBJ1-1; TRBD1 matches 7 bases. The CDR3 has 11 amino acids. The V gene's germline CDR1 is SQVTM and CDR2 ANQGSEA. Trimming removed 3 bases from V and 9 bases from J; junction bases left unmatched: 4. As DNA, the CDR3 is TGCAGCGTTGACAGGGGGTCACAAGCTTTCCTT. Translating gives CSVDRGSQAFL.

At least ten counts were recorded for this clonotype. The chain's CDR3 is CASSLGGTTDTQYF. In DNA form, the CDR3 reads TGCGCCAGCAGCTTGGGTGGCACCACAGATACGCAGTATTTT. The chain carries TRBV5-1 and TRBJ2-3; no definite D call. The CDR3 is 14 residues long. Trimming removed 0 bases at V and 2 bases at J, with 7 bases between. Germline-derived CDR1 and CDR2 are SGHRS and YFSETQ.

With respect to this clonotype: This may come from a read error, since a much larger clone is one base off. The conserved closing phenylalanine or tryptophan is absent in this CDR3, likely reflecting a read error. The rearrangement joins TRBV6-5 to TRBJ2-1; 10 bases match TRBD2. V shed 4 bases and J 6 bases; nucleotides not matched to a gene: 6. The CDR3 totals 15 residues. The germline CDR1 and CDR2 sequences are MNHEY and SVGAGI. The CDR3 nucleotides read TGTGCCAGCAGTTTCCAGCGGGGGGGAATCAATGAGCAGTTCATC. It codes for CASSFQRGGINEQFI.

This clonotype came up many times. One end of the junction does not line up with germline, which may come from a read error. This sequence joins TRBV7-7 and TRBJ2-2; no clear D. The CDR3 has 13 residues. The germline CDR1 and CDR2 sequences are SSHAT and FNYEAQ (reference sequence). The CDR3: CASSLSLDGELFF. The CDR3 coding sequence is TGTGCTAGCAGCTTATCTCTAGACGGGGAGCTGTTTTTT.

This clonotype turned up a few times. The chain links TRBV29-1 to TRBJ2-6, with D perhaps matching TRBD1 or TRBD2 (6 bases each). The CDR3 covers 16 residues. V shed 4 bases and J shed 0 bases, with 13 bases lying between them. CDR1 is SQVTM and CDR2 is ANQGSEA in the germline V gene. The CDR3 nucleotides are TGCAGCGTTGTAGGGGGGACTTCCTCTGGGGCCAACGTCCTGACTTTC. Its protein product is CSVVGGTSSGANVLTF.

The chain couples TRBV29-1 to TRBJ1-5; D unclear. This CDR3 has 12 residues. Trimming took 4 bases from V and 0 from J, leaving 4 bases between them. The germline V gene has CDR1 SQVTM and CDR2 ANQGSEA. DNA for the CDR3: TGCAGCGTTGGTGGTAGCAATCAGCCCCAGCATTTT. This encodes CSVGGSNQPQHF.

This clonotype was seen at least ten times. The genes are TRBV19 and TRBJ2-3, with TRBD2 identical over 11 bases. CDR1 and CDR2 from the germline V gene are LNHDA and SQIVND (reference sequence). The CDR3 has 16 amino acids. Trimming cost V 5 bases and J 6 bases; bases outside gene matches: 10. CDR3 loop: CASSSFLAGGLDTQYF. The CDR3 nucleotides are TGTGCCAGTAGTTCCTTCCTAGCGGGGGGACTCGATACGCAGTATTTT. Based on the CDR3 plus reference TRBV19 and TRBJ2-3, the full variable domain is DGGITQSPKYLFRKEGQNVTLSCEQNLNHDAMYWYRQDPGQGLRLIYYSQIVNDFQKGDIAEGYSVSREKKESFPLTVTSAQKNPTAFYLCASSSFLAGGLDTQYFGPGTRLTVL.

The table lists this clonotype with many counts. The chain recombines TRBV18 with TRBJ2-5, with a weak D call TRBD2 (5 bases). Deletions cut 3 bases from V and 1 base from J, with 12 bases between. Per germline, CDR1 KGHSH and CDR2 LQKENI. The CDR3 is made up of 15 amino acids. CDR3 protein: CASSPPSGIQETQYF. The CDR3 DNA reads as TGTGCCAGCTCACCCCCCTCGGGAATCCAAGAGACCCAGTACTTC.

There are a few counts of this clonotype. The chain combines TRBV7-2 with TRBJ1-5, with TRBD1 as a possible D gene (5 bases). Germline CDR1 is SGHTA and CDR2 is FQGNSA. The CDR3 runs to 13 residues. The V and J ends lost 6 bases and 4 bases respectively, with 10 bases between them. As DNA, the CDR3 is TGTGCCAGCAGTTCGTGGGGGAATCAGCCCCAGCATTTT. Translating gives CASSSWGNQPQHF.

Turning to this clonotype: A clone one base away is much larger, so this may be a read error. The V call is TRBV10-3, the J call TRBJ2-7; perhaps D is TRBD1 or TRBD2 (5 bases each). Germline assignment: CDR1 ENHRY and CDR2 SYGVKD. The germline V and J ends were trimmed by 4 bases and 9 bases, with 13 bases remaining between them. This CDR3 spans 12 amino acids. CDR3 sequence: CAISGTGGGQYF. CDR3 DNA: TGTGCCATCAGTGGAACAGGAGGTGGGCAGTACTTC.

There are many counts of this clonotype. The chain employs TRBV29-1 and TRBJ2-1; 7 bases line up with TRBD1. V gave up 7 bases and J gave up 4 bases; unmatched junction bases: 7. This CDR3 region has 13 residues. The germline gives CDR1 SQVTM, CDR2 ANQGSEA. The DNA for the CDR3 is TGCAGCGCCGCCGTGGACAGGTACAATGAGCAGTTCTTC. The encoded protein is CSAAVDRYNEQFF.

This clonotype was seen many times. The chain links TRBV5-8 to TRBJ2-5; no clear D gene. The CDR3 spans 13 residues. Germline V gene data show CDR1 as SGHTS and CDR2 as YDEGEE. Trimming took off 0 bases at V and 5 bases at J, with 8 bases between the two ends. The CDR3 loop is CASSLVLSETQYF. The CDR3 DNA reads TGTGCCAGCAGCTTGGTGCTGTCGGAGACCCAGTACTTC.

This clonotype was detected ten times or more. CDR3 coding DNA: TGTGCCTGGAGTGCAGGGTCTGGGGCCAACGTCCTGACTTTC. Translated: CAWSAGSGANVLTF. The chain has TRBV30 and TRBJ2-6, with a tentative D call TRBD1 (5 bases). Looked up from germline, CDR1 is GTSNPN and CDR2 is SVGIG (reference sequence). This CDR3 has 14 residues. Trimming removed 1 base at V and 1 base at J, with 5 bases between.

V gene TRBV12-3 or TRBV12-4 combines with J gene TRBJ1-5, with D unclear. The CDR3 runs to 11 residues. Trimming removed 2 bases from V and 9 bases from J, with 5 bases in between. CDR3 amino acids: CASSLIGPQHF. DNA for the CDR3: TGTGCCAGCAGTTTAATAGGGCCCCAGCATTTT.

This clonotype was seen many times. The rearrangement joins TRBV7-9 to TRBJ1-2, with 8 bases fitting TRBD1. V shed 5 bases, J shed 4 bases, and the junction held 6 bases outside the gene matches. The CDR3 has 14 amino acids. From germline, CDR1 is SEHNR and CDR2 FQNEAQ (reference sequence). The CDR3 loop reads CASSGRDRPYGYTF. The DNA for the CDR3 is TGTGCCAGCAGCGGCCGGGACAGGCCCTATGGCTACACCTTC.

In this sample, this clonotype turned up many times. This chain connects TRBV6-1 to TRBJ2-1, with D maybe TRBD2 (6 bases). This CDR3 region has 13 residues. Trimming removed 6 bases from V and 7 bases from J, with 13 bases in between. The germline CDR1 and CDR2 sequences are MNHNS and SASEGT. DNA for the CDR3: TGTGCCAGCAGGGAGAGGGAGGTTAATGAGCAGTTCTTC. This sequence encodes CASREREVNEQFF.